This T cell receptor (beta chain) derives from a study of cytomegalovirus exposure and HLA in healthy donors. Findings of the study overall: Per a later analysis, HLA-associated TCR beta chains showed more clonal expansion than other, equally common TCR beta chains.

In regard to this clone: The antigen is undetermined.

The primer mix had 60 Vbeta and 13 Jbeta primers. TCRdb's table, derived via immunoSEQ multiplex PCR, lists solely in-frame clones and lacks some. The sample shows approximately 100,000 clones, 9.4% of them seen only once. This TCR came from a man aged 45 to 65 in good health and CMV-seropositive. The sample consisted of PBMCs.

In nucleotides, the CDR3 is TGTGCCAGCAGCAGCGGACAGCCTAGCACAGATACGCAGTATTTT. Translated, it gives CASSSGQPSTDTQYF. The rearrangement joins TRBV5-4 to TRBJ2-3; possibly TRBD1 for D (6 bases). Trimming took 4 bases from V and 0 from J, leaving 12 bases between them. The germline CDR1 and CDR2 sequences are SGHNT and YYREEE (reference sequence). The CDR3 totals 15 residues. Full variable domain (outside the CDR3, taken from reference TRBV5-4 and TRBJ2-3): ETGVTQSPTHLIKTRGQQVTLRCSSQSGHNTVSWYQQALGQGPQFIFQYYREEENGRGNFPPRFSGLQFPNYSSELNVNALELDDSALYLCASSSGQPSTDTQYFGPGTRLTVL.